The T cell receptor beta chain described here comes from a study of shared clonotypes between healthy human individuals. Study-wide findings and caveats: Unshared clonotypes carried lower generation probabilities than those common to all four donors. Genetic and exposure-history diversity was limited by the few donors. What rarefaction showed was incomplete sorted-subset sequencing despite large depth.

On this clone itself: Its antigen is currently unknown.

For each subset, genomic DNA was distributed in equal portions over several immunoSEQ plates. Assay: immunoSEQ multiplex PCR; the TCRdb copy retains only in-frame clones and omits some. The data show a few million clones, around nine tenths seen once. The CDR3 has 15 amino acids. V was pared by 3 bases and J by 4 bases, with 13 bases between. CDR1 and CDR2 from the germline V gene are SGHTA and FQGNSA. The sequence was obtained from a man in his late teens or twenties in good health. The rearrangement joins TRBV7-2 to TRBJ2-1, with unresolved D. The material sequenced was naive CD4+ T cells sorted from blood. Subset: CD45RA+ positively selected. Written as DNA, the CDR3 is TGTGCCAGCAGCTTCAACCCGCAATGGTACAATGAGCAGTTCTTC. It translates to CASSFNPQWYNEQFF.